This entry features one TCR beta chain sequence. Its antigen is unidentified. This may come from a read error, since a much larger clone is one base off. Without the conserved terminal phenylalanine or tryptophan, this CDR3 likely stems from a read error. The roughly 20-31 mg bulk tissue piece was not sorted before simultaneous RNA and DNA extraction. The data are from a study of tumor-infiltrating lymphocytes in primary liver carcinoma. Across the study: The number of productive TCRbeta reads per sample ranged from roughly 3.5 to 8 million and was similar across tissue types. The study, taken as a whole, reports: Lesser overlap characterized tumor-adjacent and tumor-blood pairs relative to tumor region pairs. Blood had a significantly lower top-250-clone fraction than tumors did (p = 0.039).

Priming with a constant-region primer yielded TCR beta cDNA from around 540 ng total RNA. It was through three nested multiplex PCR rounds of slightly modified ARM-PCR that TCR beta libraries arose. Each CDR3 protein is one row after TCRdb ran MiXCR on the multiplex PCR reads. The sample has approximately 120,000 distinct CDR3 sequences, 64% seen once. The source is a woman aged 55-75 years with primary liver carcinoma and hepatitis B virus infection. Material for sequencing was liver tumor tissue from sampling region 3. Specified subset: tumor region T3, left-lateral pole.

CDR3: CASSLPYSTDTQYL. CDR3 bases: TGTGCCAGCAGCTTACCATACAGCACAGATACGCAGTATCTT. V gene TRBV7-8 combines with J gene TRBJ2-3, with D uncertain. The CDR3 sequence is 14 residues long. CDR1 SGHVS and CDR2 FQNEAQ come from the germline V gene. V was cut by 2 bases and J by 0 bases, with 6 bases left in between.